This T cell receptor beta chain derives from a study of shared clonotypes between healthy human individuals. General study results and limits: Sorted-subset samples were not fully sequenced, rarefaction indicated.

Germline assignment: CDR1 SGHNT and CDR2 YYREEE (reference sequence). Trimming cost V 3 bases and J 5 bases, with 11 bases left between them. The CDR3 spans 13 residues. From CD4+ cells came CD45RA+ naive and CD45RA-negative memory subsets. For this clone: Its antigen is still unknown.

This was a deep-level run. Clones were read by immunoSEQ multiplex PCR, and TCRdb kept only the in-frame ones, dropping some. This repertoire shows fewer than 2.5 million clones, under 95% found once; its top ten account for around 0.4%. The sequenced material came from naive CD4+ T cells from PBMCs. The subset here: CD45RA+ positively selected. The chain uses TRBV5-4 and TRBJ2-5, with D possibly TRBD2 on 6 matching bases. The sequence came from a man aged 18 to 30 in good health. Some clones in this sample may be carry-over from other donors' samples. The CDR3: CASSSGLGETQYF. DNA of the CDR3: TGTGCCAGCAGCTCGGGACTGGGGGAGACCCAGTACTTC.